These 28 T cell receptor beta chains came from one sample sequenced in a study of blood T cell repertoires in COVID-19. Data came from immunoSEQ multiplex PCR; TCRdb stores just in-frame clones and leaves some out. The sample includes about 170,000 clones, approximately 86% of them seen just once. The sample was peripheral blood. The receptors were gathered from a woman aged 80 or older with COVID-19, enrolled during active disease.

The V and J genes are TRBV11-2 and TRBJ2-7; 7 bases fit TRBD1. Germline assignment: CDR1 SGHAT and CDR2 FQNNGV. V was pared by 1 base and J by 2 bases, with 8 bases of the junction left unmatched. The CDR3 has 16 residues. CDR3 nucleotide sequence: TGTGCCAGCAGCTTAGGTTTTGGGACAGCTACCTACGAGCAGTACTTC. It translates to CASSLGFGTATYEQYF.

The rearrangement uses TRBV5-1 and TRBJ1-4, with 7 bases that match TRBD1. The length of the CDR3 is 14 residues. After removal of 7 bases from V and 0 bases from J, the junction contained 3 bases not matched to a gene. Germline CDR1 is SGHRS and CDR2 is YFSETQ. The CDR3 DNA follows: TGCGCCAGCCGACAGGGATCAACTAATGAAAAACTGTTTTTT. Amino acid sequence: CASRQGSTNEKLFF.

As DNA, the CDR3 is TGTGCCAGCAGCCAAGACCTTAACTATGGCTACACCTTC. Its protein is CASSQDLNYGYTF. J is TRBJ1-2 and V is TRBV14; D remains ambiguous. The CDR3 consists of 13 residues. CDR1 is SGHDN, CDR2 FVKESK, per germline. Trimming took off 0 bases at V and 1 base at J, with 3 bases between the two ends.

This chain's CDR3 is CASSQEVSQTGELFF. CDR3 nucleotides: TGCGCCAGCAGCCAAGAAGTCAGTCAGACCGGGGAGCTGTTTTTT. V and J are TRBV4-3 and TRBJ2-2, with D unclear. CDR3 length: 15 residues. With 0 bases removed from V and 5 bases from J, the gap between germline ends came to 10 bases. Per the germline V gene, CDR1 is LGHNA and CDR2 is YSLEER.

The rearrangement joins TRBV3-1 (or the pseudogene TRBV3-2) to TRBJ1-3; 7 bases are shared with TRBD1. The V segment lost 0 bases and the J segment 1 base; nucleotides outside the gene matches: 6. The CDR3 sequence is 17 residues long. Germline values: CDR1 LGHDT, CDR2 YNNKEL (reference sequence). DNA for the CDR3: TGTGCCAGCAGCCAAGATCGGGGCAGGGGGTCTGGAAACACCATATATTTT. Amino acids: CASSQDRGRGSGNTIYF.

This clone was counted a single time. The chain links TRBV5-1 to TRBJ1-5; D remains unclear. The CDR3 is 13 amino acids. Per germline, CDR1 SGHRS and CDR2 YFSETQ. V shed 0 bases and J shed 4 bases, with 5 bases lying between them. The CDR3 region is CASSLDRNQPQHF. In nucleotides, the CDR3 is TGCGCCAGCAGCTTGGACAGAAATCAGCCCCAGCATTTT.

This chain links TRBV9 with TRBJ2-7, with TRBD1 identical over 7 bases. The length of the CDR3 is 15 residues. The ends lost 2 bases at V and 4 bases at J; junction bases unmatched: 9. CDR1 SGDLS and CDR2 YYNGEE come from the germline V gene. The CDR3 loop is CASSVGTAAVYEQYF. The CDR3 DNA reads TGTGCCAGCAGCGTCGGGACAGCCGCTGTTTACGAGCAGTACTTC.

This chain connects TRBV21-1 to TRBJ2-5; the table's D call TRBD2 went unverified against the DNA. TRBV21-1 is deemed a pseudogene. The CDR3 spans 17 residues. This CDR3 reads CASSPGAGEKRKETQYF. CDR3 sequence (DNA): TGTGCCAGCAGCCCCGGGGCGGGAGAGAAACGAAAAGAGACCCAGTACTTC.

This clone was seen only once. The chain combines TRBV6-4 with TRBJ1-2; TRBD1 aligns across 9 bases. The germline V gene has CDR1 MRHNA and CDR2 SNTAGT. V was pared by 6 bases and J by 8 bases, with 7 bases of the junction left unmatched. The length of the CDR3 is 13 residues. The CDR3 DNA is TGTGCCAGCAGCCAGACAGGGGGAAGCGGCTACACCTTC. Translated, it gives CASSQTGGSGYTF.

Written as DNA, the CDR3 is TGTGCCAGCAGCCCCGCAGGGGGTTCTAATTCACCCCTCCACTTT. This translates into CASSPAGGSNSPLHF. This rearrangement joins TRBV7-9 to TRBJ1-6; 7 nucleotides match TRBD1. Germline V gives CDR1 SEHNR, CDR2 FQNEAQ (reference sequence). There are 15 residues in the CDR3. With 5 bases clipped from V and 6 bases from J, the junction kept 7 bases outside the gene matches.

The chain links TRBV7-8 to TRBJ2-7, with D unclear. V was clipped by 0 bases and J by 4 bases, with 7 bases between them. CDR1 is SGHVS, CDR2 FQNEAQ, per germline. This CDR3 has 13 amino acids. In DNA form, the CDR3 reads TGTGCCAGCAGCTTAGCTGTCTCTTACGAGCAGTACTTC. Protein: CASSLAVSYEQYF.

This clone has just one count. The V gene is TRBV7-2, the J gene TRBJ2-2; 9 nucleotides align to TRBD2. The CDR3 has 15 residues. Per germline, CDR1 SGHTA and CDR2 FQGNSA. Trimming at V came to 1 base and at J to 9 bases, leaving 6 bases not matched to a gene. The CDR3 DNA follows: TGTGCCAGCAGCTTAGAGGCTAGCGGGGAGAGGGAGCTGTTTTTT. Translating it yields CASSLEASGERELFF. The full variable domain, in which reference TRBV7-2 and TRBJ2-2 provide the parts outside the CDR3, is GAGVSQSPSNKVTEKGKDVELRCDPISGHTALYWYRQSLGQGLEFLIYFQGNSAPDKSGLPSDRFSAERTGGSVSTLTIQRTQQEDSAVYLCASSLEASGERELFFGEGSRLTVL.

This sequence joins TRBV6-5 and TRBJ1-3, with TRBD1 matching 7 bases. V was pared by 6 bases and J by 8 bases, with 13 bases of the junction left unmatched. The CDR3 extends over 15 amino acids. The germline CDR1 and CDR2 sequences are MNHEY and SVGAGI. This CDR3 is CASSRLAGGRDTIYF. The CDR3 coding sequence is TGTGCCAGCAGCAGGTTGGCAGGGGGTAGAGACACCATATATTTT.

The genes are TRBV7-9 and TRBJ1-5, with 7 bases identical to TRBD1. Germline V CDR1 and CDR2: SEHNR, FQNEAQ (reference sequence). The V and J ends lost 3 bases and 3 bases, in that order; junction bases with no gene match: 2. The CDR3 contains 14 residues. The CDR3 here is CASSFGTVNQPQHF. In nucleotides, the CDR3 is TGTGCCAGCAGCTTCGGGACAGTCAATCAGCCCCAGCATTTT.

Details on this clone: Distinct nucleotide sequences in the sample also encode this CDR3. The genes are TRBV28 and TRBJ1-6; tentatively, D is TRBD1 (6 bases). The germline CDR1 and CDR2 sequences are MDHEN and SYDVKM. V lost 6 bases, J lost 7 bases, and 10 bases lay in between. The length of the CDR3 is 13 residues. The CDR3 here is CASRQGNNSPLHF. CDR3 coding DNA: TGTGCCAGCAGGCAGGGGAACAATTCACCCCTCCACTTT. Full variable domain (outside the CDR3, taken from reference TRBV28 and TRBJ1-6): DVKVTQSSRYLVKRTGEKVFLECVQDMDHENMFWYRQDPGLGLRLIYFSYDVKMKEKGDIPEGYSVSREKKERFSLILESASTNQTSMYLCASRQGNNSPLHFGNGTRLTVT.

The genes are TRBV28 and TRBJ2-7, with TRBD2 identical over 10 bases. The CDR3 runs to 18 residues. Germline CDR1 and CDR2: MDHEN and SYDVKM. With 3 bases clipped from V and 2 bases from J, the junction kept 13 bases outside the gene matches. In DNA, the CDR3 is TGTGCCAGCAGTTTGGTGCAACGTAGACTAGCGGGCCCCTACGAGCAGTACTTC. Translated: CASSLVQRRLAGPYEQYF.

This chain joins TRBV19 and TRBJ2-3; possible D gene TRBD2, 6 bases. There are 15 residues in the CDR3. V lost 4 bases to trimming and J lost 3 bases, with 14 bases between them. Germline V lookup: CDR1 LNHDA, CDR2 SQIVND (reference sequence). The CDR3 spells CASSKTGGGTDTQYF. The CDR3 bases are TGTGCCAGTAGTAAAACAGGCGGAGGGACAGATACGCAGTATTTT. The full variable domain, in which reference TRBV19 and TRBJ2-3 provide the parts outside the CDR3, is DGGITQSPKYLFRKEGQNVTLSCEQNLNHDAMYWYRQDPGQGLRLIYYSQIVNDFQKGDIAEGYSVSREKKESFPLTVTSAQKNPTAFYLCASSKTGGGTDTQYFGPGTRLTVL.

The CDR3 reads CASSDPGQGGFEQYF. The CDR3 nucleotides are TGTGCCAGCAGTGACCCGGGACAGGGTGGTTTTGAGCAGTACTTC. The chain is built from TRBV25-1 and TRBJ2-7, with 9 bases lining up with TRBD1. The trim removed 3 bases at V and 7 bases at J, leaving 10 bases unmatched. The germline gives CDR1 MGHDK, CDR2 SYGVNS. The CDR3 runs 15 residues.

Here the CDR3 reads CASSFQTRADTQYF. The CDR3 DNA sequence: TGTGCCAGCAGCTTCCAAACTCGAGCAGATACGCAGTATTTT. The chain recombines TRBV7-2 with TRBJ2-3; D unclear. The V gene's germline CDR1 is SGHTA and CDR2 FQGNSA. V lost 3 bases and J lost 4, with 11 bases in between. This CDR3 has 14 residues.

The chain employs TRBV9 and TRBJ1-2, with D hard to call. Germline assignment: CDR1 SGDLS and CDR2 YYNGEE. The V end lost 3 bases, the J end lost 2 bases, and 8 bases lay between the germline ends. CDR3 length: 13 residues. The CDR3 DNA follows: TGTGCCAGCAGCGCGTCAGAAAACTATGGCTACACCTTC. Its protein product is CASSASENYGYTF.

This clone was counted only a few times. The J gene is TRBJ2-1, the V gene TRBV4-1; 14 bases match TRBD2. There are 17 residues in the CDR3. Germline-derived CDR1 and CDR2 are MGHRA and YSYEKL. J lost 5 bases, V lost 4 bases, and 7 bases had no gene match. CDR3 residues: CASSPGLAGAPHNEQFF. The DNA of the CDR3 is TGCGCCAGCAGCCCGGGACTAGCGGGAGCCCCCCACAATGAGCAGTTCTTC.

The CDR3 here is CASSHPYYSNQPQHF. DNA of the CDR3: TGCGCCAGCAGTCATCCTTACTATAGCAATCAGCCCCAGCATTTT. V gene TRBV23-1 combines with J gene TRBJ1-5; D gene ambiguous. TRBV23-1 is an ORF; its function is uncertain. V shed 3 bases and J shed 0 bases, with 9 bases lying between them. The CDR3 is 15 amino acids.

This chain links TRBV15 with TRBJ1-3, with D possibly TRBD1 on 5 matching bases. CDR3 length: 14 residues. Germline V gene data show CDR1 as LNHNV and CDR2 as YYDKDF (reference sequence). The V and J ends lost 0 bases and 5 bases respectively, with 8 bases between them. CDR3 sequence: CATSRDKGRNTIYF. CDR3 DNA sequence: TGTGCCACCAGCAGAGATAAGGGGCGAAACACCATATATTTT. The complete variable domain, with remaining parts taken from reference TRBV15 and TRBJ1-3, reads DAMVIQNPRYQVTQFGKPVTLSCSQTLNHNVMYWYQQKSSQAPKLLFHYYDKDFNNEADTPDNFQSRRPNTSFCFLDIRSPGLGDTAMYLCATSRDKGRNTIYFGEGSWLTVV.

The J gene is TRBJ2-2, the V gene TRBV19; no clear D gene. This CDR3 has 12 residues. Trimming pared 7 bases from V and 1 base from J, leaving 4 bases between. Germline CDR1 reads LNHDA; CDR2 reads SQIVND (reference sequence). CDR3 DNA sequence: TGTGCCAGTAACGGGAACACCGGGGAGCTGTTTTTT. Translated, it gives CASNGNTGELFF.

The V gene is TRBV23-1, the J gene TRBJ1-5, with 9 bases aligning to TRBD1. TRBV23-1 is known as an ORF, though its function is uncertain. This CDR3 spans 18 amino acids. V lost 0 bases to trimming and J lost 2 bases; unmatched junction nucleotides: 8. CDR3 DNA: TGCGCCAGCAGTCAATCTGGCTTGAGGACAGGGGGCAATCAGCCCCAGCATTTT. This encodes CASSQSGLRTGGNQPQHF.

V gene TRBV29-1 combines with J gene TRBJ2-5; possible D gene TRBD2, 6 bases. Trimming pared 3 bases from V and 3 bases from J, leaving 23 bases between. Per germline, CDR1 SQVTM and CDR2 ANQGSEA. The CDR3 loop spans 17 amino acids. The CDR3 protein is CSVEVPRGGSLEETQYF. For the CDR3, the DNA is TGCAGCGTTGAGGTCCCCCGAGGAGGGAGCTTAGAAGAGACCCAGTACTTC.

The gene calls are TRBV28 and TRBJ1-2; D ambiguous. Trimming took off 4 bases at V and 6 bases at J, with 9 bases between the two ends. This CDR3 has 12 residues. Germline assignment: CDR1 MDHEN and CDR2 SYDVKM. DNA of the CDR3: TGTGCCAGCAGTTCGATCATAGATGGCTACACCTTC. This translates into CASSSIIDGYTF.

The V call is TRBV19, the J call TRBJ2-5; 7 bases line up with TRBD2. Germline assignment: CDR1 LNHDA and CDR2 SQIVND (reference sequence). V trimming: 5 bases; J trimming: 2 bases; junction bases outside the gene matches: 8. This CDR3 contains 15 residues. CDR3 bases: TGTGCCAGTAGTCCTTCGGGACTATTACAAGAGACCCAGTACTTC. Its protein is CASSPSGLLQETQYF.